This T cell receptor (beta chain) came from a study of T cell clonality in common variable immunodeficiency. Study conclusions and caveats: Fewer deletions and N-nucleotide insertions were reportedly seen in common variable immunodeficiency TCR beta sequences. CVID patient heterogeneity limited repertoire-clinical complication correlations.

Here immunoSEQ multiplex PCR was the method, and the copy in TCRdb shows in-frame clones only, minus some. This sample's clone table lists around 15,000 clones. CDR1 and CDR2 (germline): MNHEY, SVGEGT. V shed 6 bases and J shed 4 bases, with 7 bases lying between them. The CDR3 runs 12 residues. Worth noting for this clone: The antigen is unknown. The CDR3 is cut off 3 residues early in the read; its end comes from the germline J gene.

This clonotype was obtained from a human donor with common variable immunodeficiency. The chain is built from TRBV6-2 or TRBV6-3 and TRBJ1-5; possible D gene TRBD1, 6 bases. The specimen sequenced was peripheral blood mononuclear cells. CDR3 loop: CASRQGNQPQHF. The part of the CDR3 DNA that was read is TGTGCCAGCAGGCAGGGGAATCAGCCC.